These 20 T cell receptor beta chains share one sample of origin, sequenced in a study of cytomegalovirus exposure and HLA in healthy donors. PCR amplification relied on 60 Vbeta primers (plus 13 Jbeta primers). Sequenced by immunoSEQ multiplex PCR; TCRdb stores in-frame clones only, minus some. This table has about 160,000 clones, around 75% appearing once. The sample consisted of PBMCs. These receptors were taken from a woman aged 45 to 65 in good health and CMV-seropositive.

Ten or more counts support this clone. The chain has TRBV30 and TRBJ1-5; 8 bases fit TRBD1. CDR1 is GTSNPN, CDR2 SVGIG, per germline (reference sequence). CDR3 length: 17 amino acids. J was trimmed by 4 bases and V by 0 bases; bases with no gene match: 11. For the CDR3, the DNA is TGTGCCTGGAGTGTAAAATACGGTGACAGGGGTAATCAGCCCCAGCATTTT. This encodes CAWSVKYGDRGNQPQHF.

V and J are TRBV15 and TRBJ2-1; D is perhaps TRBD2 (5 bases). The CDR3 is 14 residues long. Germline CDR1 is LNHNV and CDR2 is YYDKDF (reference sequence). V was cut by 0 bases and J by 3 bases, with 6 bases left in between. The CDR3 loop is CATSRDRGYNEQFF. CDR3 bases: TGTGCCACCAGCAGAGACCGGGGCTACAATGAGCAGTTCTTC.

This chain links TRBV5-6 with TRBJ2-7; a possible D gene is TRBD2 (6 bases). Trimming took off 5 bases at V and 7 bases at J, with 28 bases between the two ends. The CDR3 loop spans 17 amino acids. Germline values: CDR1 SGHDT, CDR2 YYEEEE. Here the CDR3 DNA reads TGTGCCAGCAGTTTATCACGACGGATTTCCCGCGGGGAGGAGCAGTACTTC. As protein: CASSLSRRISRGEEQYF.

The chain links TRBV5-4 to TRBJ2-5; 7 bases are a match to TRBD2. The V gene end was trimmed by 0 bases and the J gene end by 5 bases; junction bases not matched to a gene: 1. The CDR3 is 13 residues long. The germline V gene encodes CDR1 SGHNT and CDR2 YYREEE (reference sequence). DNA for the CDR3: TGTGCCAGCAGCTTGGGGACTAGTGAGACCCAGTACTTC. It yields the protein CASSLGTSETQYF.

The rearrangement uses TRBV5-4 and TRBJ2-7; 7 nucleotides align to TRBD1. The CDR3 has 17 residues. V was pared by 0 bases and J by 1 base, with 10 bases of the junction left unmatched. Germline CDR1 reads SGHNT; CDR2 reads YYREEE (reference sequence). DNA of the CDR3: TGTGCCAGCAGCTTGGAGGCTTGGCAGGGGGAATCCTACGAGCAGTACTTC. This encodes CASSLEAWQGESYEQYF.

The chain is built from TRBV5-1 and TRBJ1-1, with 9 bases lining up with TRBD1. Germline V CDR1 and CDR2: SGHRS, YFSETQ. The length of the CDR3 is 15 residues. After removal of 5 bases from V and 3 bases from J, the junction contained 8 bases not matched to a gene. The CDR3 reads CASREQGAPDTEAFF. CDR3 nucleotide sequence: TGCGCCAGCAGGGAACAGGGGGCGCCGGACACTGAAGCTTTCTTT.

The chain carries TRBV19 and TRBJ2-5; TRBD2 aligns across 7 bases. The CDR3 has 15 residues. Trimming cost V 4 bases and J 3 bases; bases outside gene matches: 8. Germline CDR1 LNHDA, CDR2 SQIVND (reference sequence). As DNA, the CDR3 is TGTGCCAGTAGTAGGGCCGGCGCGGGGGAAGAGACCCAGTACTTC. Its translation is CASSRAGAGEETQYF.

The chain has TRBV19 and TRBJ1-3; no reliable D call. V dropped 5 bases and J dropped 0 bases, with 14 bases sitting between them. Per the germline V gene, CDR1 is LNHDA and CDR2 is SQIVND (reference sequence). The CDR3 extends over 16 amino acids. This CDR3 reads CASSPLRASSGNTIYF. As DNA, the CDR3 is TGTGCCAGTAGTCCTCTAAGAGCGAGCTCTGGAAACACCATATATTTT.

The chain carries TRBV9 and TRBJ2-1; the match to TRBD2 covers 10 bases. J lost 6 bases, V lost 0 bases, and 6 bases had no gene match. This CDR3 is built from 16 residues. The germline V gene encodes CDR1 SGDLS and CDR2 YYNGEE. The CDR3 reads CASSVVSGGAGNEQFF. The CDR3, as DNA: TGTGCCAGCAGCGTAGTGAGCGGGGGGGCCGGCAATGAGCAGTTCTTC.

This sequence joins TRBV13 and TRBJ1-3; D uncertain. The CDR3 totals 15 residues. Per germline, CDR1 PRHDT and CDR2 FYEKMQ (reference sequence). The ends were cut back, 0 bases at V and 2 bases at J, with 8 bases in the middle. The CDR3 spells CASSLGISAGNTIYF. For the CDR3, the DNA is TGTGCCAGCAGCTTAGGCATATCAGCTGGAAACACCATATATTTT.

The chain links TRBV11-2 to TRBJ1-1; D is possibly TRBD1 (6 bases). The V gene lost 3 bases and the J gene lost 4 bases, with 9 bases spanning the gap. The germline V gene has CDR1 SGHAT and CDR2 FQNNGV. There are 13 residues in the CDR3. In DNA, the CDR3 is TGTGCCAGCAGCTTTTCCAGGGGCACTGAAGCTTTCTTT. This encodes CASSFSRGTEAFF. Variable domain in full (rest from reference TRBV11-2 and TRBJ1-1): EAGVAQSPRYKIIEKRQSVAFWCNPISGHATLYWYQQILGQGPKLLIQFQNNGVVDDSQLPKDRFSAERLKGVDSTLKIQPAKLEDSAVYLCASSFSRGTEAFFGQGTRLTVV.

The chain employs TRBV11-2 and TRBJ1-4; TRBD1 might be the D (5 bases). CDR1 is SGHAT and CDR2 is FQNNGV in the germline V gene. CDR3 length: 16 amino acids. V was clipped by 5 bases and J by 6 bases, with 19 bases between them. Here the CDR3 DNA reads TGTGCCAGCAGCACTTTTATTGGGGCTCGACATGAAAAACTGTTTTTT. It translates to CASSTFIGARHEKLFF.

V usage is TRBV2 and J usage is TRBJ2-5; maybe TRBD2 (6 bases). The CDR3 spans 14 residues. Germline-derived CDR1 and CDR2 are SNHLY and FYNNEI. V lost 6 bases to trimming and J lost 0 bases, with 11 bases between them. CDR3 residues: CASRLAYYQETQYF. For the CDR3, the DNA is TGTGCCAGCAGGCTAGCGTACTACCAAGAGACCCAGTACTTC.

CDR3 nucleotide sequence: TGTGCCAGCAGCCCTACGAGACAGGCTAACTATGGCTACACCTTC. Residues: CASSPTRQANYGYTF. The rearrangement uses TRBV5-4 and TRBJ1-2, with a tentative D call TRBD1 (6 bases). The CDR3 has 15 residues. V was clipped by 4 bases and J by 0 bases, with 13 bases between them. Germline V lookup: CDR1 SGHNT, CDR2 YYREEE (reference sequence).

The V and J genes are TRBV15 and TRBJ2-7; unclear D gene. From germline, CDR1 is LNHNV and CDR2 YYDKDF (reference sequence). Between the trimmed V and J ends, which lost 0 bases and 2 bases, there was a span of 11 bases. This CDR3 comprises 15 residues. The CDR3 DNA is TGTGCCACCAGCAGAGATTCCAGGTTTGCCTACGAGCAGTACTTC. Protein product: CATSRDSRFAYEQYF.

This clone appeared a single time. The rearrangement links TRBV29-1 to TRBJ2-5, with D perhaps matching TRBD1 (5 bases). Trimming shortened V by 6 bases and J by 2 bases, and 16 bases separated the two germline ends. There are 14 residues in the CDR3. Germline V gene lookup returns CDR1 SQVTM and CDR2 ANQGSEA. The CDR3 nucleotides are TGCAGCGTAAGATTAGACAGACCTCAAGAGACCCAGTACTTC. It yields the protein CSVRLDRPQETQYF.

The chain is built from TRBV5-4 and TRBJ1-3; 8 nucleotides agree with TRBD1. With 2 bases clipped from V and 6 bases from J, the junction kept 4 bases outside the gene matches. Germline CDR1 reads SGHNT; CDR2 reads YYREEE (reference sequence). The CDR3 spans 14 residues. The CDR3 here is CASSLQGGSNTIYF. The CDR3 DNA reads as TGTGCCAGCAGCTTACAGGGGGGCTCAAACACCATATATTTT.

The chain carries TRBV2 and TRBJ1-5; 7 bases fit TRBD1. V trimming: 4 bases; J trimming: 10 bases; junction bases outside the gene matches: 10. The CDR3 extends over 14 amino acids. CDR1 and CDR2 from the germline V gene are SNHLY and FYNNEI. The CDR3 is CASSARGEGGPQHF. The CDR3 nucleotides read TGTGCCAGCAGTGCCAGGGGGGAAGGTGGTCCCCAGCATTTT.

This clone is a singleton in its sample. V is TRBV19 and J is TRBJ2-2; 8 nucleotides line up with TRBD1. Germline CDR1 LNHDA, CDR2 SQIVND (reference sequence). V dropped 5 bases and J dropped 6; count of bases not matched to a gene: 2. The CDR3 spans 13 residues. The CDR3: CASSLTGAGELFF. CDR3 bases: TGTGCCAGTAGTCTGACAGGGGCCGGGGAGCTGTTTTTT.

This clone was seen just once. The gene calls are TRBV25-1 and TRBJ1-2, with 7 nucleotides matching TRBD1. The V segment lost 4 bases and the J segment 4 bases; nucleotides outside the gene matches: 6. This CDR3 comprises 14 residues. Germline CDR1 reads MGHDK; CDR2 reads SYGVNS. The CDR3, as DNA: TGTGCCAGCAGTGGGAGCAGGGGGTTCTATGGCTACACCTTC. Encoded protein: CASSGSRGFYGYTF.